This T cell receptor (beta chain) was captured in a study of cytomegalovirus exposure and HLA in healthy donors. General study findings and limits: For cytomegalovirus status, the classifier reportedly gave diagnoses with high specificity and sensitivity.

A word on this clone: Its matching antigen is unknown. The junction and the germline gene differ at one end; a read error may be behind it.

This CDR3 is 16 amino acids long. The germline CDR1 and CDR2 sequences are MDHEN and SYDVKM. PCR primers comprised 60 Vbeta and 13 Jbeta primers. Assay: immunoSEQ multiplex PCR; the TCRdb copy retains only in-frame clones and omits some. The repertoire table contains more than 95,000 clones. V gene TRBV28 combines with J gene TRBJ2-3, with TRBD1 matching over 8 bases. The source of this sequence is a man younger than 35 in good health and CMV-seronegative. Input material: PBMCs. The CDR3 bases are TGTGCCAACAGTTTCGGGGACAGGCCTAGCACAGATACGCAGTATTTT. It codes for CANSFGDRPSTDTQYF. Looking up the rest from reference TRBV28 and TRBJ2-3 gives the full variable domain: DVKVTQSSRYLVKRTGEKVFLECVQDMDHENMFWYRQDPGLGLRLIYFSYDVKMKEKGDIPEGYSVSREKKERFSLILESASTNQTSMYLCANSFGDRPSTDTQYFGPGTRLTVL.